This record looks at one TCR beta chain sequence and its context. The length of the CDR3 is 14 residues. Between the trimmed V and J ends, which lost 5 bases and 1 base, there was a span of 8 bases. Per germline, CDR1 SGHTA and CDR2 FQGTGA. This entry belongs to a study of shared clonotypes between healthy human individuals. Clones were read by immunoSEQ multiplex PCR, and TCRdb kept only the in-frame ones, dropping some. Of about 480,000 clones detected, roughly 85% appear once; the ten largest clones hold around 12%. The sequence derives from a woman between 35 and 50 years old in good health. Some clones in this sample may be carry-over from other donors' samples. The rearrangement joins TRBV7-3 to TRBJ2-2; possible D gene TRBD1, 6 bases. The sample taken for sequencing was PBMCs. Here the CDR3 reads CASSTGQNTGELFF. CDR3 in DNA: TGTGCCAGCAGCACGGGACAGAACACCGGGGAGCTGTTTTTT.